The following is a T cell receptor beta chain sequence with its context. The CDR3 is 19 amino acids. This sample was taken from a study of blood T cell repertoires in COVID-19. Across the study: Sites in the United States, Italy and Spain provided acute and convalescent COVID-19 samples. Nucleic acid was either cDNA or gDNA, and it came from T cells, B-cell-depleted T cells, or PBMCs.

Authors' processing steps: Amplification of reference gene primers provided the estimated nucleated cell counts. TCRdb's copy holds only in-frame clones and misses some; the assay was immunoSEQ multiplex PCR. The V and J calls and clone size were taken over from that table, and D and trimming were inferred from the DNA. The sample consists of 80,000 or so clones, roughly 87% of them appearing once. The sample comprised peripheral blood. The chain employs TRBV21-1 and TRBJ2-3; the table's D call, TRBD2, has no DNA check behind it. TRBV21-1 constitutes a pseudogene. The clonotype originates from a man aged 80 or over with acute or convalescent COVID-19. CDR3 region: CASSKKCRVSGGATDTQYF. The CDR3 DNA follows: TGTGCCAGCAGCAAAAAGTGCAGGGTCAGCGGGGGGGCAACAGATACGCAGTATTTT.